The 3 T cell receptor beta chains below were found in one sample sequenced in a study of T cells after yellow fever vaccination. Each CDR3 protein gets one entry after TCRdb re-called the 5' RACE reads with MiXCR. Among some 350,000 distinct CDR3 sequences listed, approximately 10% were seen once. This specimen was PBMCs, taken on the day of the first yellow fever vaccination. These receptors originate from a man between 18 and 29 years old who received the YFV17D yellow fever vaccine.

The gene calls are TRBV7-9 and TRBJ1-2; 7 bases fit TRBD1. CDR3 size: 15 residues. The V and J ends lost 0 bases and 4 bases, in that order; junction bases with no gene match: 5. CDR1 is SEHNR and CDR2 is FQNEAQ in the germline V gene (reference sequence). The CDR3 DNA sequence: TGTGCCAGCAGCTTAGCCCCGGCAGGGGGCTATGGCTACACCTTC. Translated, it gives CASSLAPAGGYGYTF.

V is TRBV10-3 and J is TRBJ1-1; tentative D call: TRBD1 (5 bases). The CDR3 length is 14 residues. Germline CDR1 is ENHRY and CDR2 is SYGVKD. Trimming left V 4 bases short and J 6 bases short, with 15 bases between. This CDR3 is CAISARGERAEAFF. The CDR3 DNA reads as TGTGCCATCAGTGCAAGGGGTGAGCGCGCTGAAGCTTTCTTT.

This clonotype was observed a few times. V and J are TRBV29-1 and TRBJ2-7; 10 bases are shared with TRBD1. Trimming took 6 bases from V and 4 from J; bases not matched to a gene: 6. The germline gives CDR1 SQVTM, CDR2 ANQGSEA. This CDR3 has 13 amino acids. The CDR3 DNA reads as TGCAGCGTAGGGACAGGGGATCTTTACGAGCAGTACTTC. Its translation is CSVGTGDLYEQYF.